What follows describes a single TCR beta chain. What it binds is not known. The data derive from a study of radiation and T cells in renal cell carcinoma. Study at large: Nephrectomy followed 15 Gy stereotactic body radiation by 4 weeks. Study-wide results and limits: From baseline, blood top tumor clonotypes peaked at 2 weeks post-radiation.

Time point indicated: baseline pretreatment blood. Treatment reported: 15 Gy SBRT to primary tumor, nephrectomy 4 weeks later. Blood was sampled at baseline, 2 weeks and 4 weeks after SBRT. This renal cell carcinoma was of the clear cell type. The germline V gene has CDR1 MNHNS and CDR2 SASEGT. The CDR3 consists of 11 residues. The protocol was immunoSEQ multiplex PCR, while the TCRdb copy is restricted to in-frame clones and leaves out a portion. The data contain approximately 150,000 clones, 88% of them singletons. The genes are TRBV6-1 and TRBJ1-5, with D unclear. The source is a woman between 65 and 79 years old with renal cell carcinoma. Here the sequenced sample was blood, taken from a patient whose treatment included radiotherapy and nephrectomy. This CDR3 is CAWGTGQPQHF. The DNA of the CDR3 is TGTGCTTGGGGAACGGGGCAGCCCCAGCATTTT.